This TCR beta chain was captured in a study of response to subunit inactivated influenza vaccine. This CDR3 has 14 residues. From germline, CDR1 is SSHAT and CDR2 FNYEAQ (reference sequence). TCRdb ran MiXCR on the RT-PCR reads and lists one entry per CDR3 protein. The profile shows around 850,000 distinct CDR3 sequences, under 20% of them singletons. Regarding this clonotype: One end of the junction does not line up with germline, which may come from a read error.

This clonotype was sampled from a man aged 50 to 60 who received an inactivated influenza vaccine. Sequencing used PBMCs from blood, obtained less than 6 days after vaccination. The rearrangement uses TRBV7-7 and TRBJ2-7; 7 positions match TRBD1. In nucleotides, the CDR3 is TGTGCTAGCAGCTTAGGACCTAGGACAGGCGAGCAGTACTTC. Its protein is CASSLGPRTGEQYF. The whole variable domain, remainder taken from reference TRBV7-7 and TRBJ2-7, is GAGVSQSPRYKVTKRGQDVTLRCDPISSHATLYWYQQALGQGPEFLTYFNYEAQPDKSGLPSDRFSAERPEGSISTLTIQRTEQRDSAMYRCASSLGPRTGEQYFGPGTRLTVT.